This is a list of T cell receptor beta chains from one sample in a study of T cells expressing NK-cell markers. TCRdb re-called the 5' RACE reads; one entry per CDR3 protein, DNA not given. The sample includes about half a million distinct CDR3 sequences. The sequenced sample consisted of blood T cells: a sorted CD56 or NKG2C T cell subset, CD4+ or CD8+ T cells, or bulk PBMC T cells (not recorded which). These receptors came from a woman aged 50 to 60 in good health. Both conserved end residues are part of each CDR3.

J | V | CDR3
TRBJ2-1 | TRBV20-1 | CSVSGIVIAYNEQFF
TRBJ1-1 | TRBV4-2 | CASSQGQGTYTEAFF
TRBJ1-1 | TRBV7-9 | CASSLQQDRSAFF
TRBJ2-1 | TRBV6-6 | CASRPFSGGRDNEQFF
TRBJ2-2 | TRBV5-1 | CASSLLGEGTGELFF
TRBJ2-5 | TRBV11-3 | CASSLGAGVSEETQYF
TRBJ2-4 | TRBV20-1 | CSARAEGSGQGRNIQYF
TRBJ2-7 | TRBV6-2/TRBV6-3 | CASSYSGRLAGGEQYF
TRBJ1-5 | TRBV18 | CASSPKGNQPQHF
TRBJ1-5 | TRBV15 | CATSPGGVKPQHF
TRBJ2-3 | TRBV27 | CASGSLFTDTQYF
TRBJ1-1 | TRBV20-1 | CSAGVGFREGAEAFF
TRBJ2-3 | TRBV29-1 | CSVDFRATRLQYF
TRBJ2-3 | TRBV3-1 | CASSPSSNRGSDTQYF
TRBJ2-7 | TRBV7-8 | CASSAVQGPYEQYF
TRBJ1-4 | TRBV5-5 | CASSLNHEKLFF
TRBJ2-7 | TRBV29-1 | CSVLYQGEQYF
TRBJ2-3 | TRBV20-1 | CSATGLAGPRDTQYF
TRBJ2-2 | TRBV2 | CASSWTDTGELFF
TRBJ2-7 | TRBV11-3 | CASSTGLAGVRRYEQYF
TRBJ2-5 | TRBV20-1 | CSARDMSQLNAQETQYF
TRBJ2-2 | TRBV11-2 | CASSRGTSSTGELFF
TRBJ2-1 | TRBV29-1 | CSVFASTRGDEQFF
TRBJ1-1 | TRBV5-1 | CASSLASRSEAFF
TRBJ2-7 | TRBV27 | CASSPADGSSYEQYF
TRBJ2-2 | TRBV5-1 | CASSRGLAGRTGELFF
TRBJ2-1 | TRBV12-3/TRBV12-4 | CASSSLAGGPSSYNEQFF
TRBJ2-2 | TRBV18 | CASSPAASGELFF
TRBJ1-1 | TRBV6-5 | CASSYVPIAEAFF
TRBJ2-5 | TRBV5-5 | CASSFDRVQYF
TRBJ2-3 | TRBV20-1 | CSADDRVGTDTQYF
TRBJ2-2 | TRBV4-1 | CASSLLAGATGELFF